In this sample, the clone carrying this T cell receptor (beta chain) turned up a few times. This specimen belongs to a study of patients and donors after allogeneic stem cell transplantation. The CDR3 spans 14 residues. Trimming removed 6 bases from V and 5 bases from J; junction bases left unmatched: 8. TCRdb used MiXCR to reprocess the RT-PCR reads, holding one entry per CDR3 protein. Among about 400,000 distinct CDR3 sequences listed, more than 15% were seen once. V gene TRBV12-3 or TRBV12-4 combines with J gene TRBJ2-7; 9 positions match TRBD1. Input material: blood, either unsorted or a sorted T cell fraction (not recorded which). The TCR sequence derives from a human donor who was either an allogeneic HSCT recipient or a stem cell or donor lymphocyte infusion donor (not recorded which). It is not recorded whose cells these are; they may come from a transplant donor. Written as DNA, the CDR3 is TGTGCCAGCAGACTTCGGACAGGGGCACACGAGCAGTACTTC. Its translation is CASRLRTGAHEQYF.